These 2 T cell receptor beta chains share one sample of origin, sequenced in a study of OX40 agonist ivuxolimab in advanced cancers. Using immunoSEQ multiplex PCR, the repertoire was profiled, and TCRdb retains in-frame clones only, with some absent. The table records 92,000 or so clones, roughly four fifths of them present only once. Source: CD4+ or CD8+ T cells sorted from blood, taken in a trial of the OX40 agonist ivuxolimab. These receptors all come from an adult with an advanced solid tumor such as melanoma, head and neck, liver or kidney cancer.

Comment on this clone: An end of the junction does not agree with germline; a read error may underlie this. V is TRBV5-1 and J is TRBJ1-1; no clear D gene. CDR1 is SGHRS, CDR2 YFSETQ, per germline. This CDR3 has 11 residues. CDR3 residues: CASSLNSEAFF. The DNA for the CDR3 is TGCGCCAGCAGCTTGAACTCTGAAGCTTTCTTT.

The chain uses TRBV19 and TRBJ1-5; tentatively, D is TRBD1 (5 bases). This CDR3 comprises 14 residues. Germline loops: CDR1 LNHDA, CDR2 SQIVND (reference sequence). V was trimmed by 6 bases and J by 0 bases, leaving 9 bases between them. CDR3 sequence: CASRDIYSNQPQHF. For the CDR3, the DNA is TGTGCCAGTAGGGACATTTATAGCAATCAGCCCCAGCATTTT.